This T cell receptor (beta chain) comes out of a study of blood T cells in healthy people across ages. Looking at the study overall: Researchers report that template switching captured about one barcoded beta molecule per two T cells.

The CDR3 runs 14 residues. Germline assignment: CDR1 SQVTM and CDR2 ANQGSEA. V was pared by 1 base and J by 0 bases, with 9 bases between. Then a second PCR, running about 7 to 11 cycles, was carried out with a sample-barcoded 5' primer and a J-beta primer mix. TCRdb reprocessed the 5' RACE reads via MiXCR and lists one record per CDR3 protein. The profile shows 800,000 or so distinct CDR3 sequences, around two thirds of them singletons. Broader study findings: In older individuals, TCR beta diversity per million T cells was lower, falling roughly linearly with age.

Notes on this clonotype: What it recognizes is unknown.

The rearrangement uses TRBV29-1 and TRBJ1-1; no clear D gene. Sequenced material: blood. This clonotype originated in a man younger than 40 in good health. DNA for the CDR3: TGCAGCGTTGAAGTGGACGGTATGAACACTGAAGCTTTCTTT. Translating gives CSVEVDGMNTEAFF.